The 21 T cell receptor beta chains below were found in one sample sequenced in a study of CD8 T cells in ankylosing spondylitis. TCRdb re-called the 5' RACE reads with MiXCR, one entry per CDR3 protein. The data contain 350,000 or so distinct CDR3 sequences, about 15% of them singletons. Sample: blood, either unsorted or a sorted T cell fraction (not recorded which). The receptors were gathered from a male donor with ankylosing spondylitis or in good health (not recorded which).

The V gene is TRBV29-1, the J gene TRBJ1-2; no clear D. The V end was cut by 4 bases, the J end by 5 bases, with 11 bases between. Germline CDR1 and CDR2: SQVTM and ANQGSEA. This CDR3 spans 12 amino acids. The CDR3 spells CSVADRFYGYTF. DNA for the CDR3: TGCAGCGTTGCCGACCGTTTTTATGGCTACACCTTC.

This clonotype came up many times. The chain is built from TRBV10-3 and TRBJ1-2, with D unclear. The ends were cut back, 6 bases at V and 2 bases at J, with 4 bases in the middle. Germline loops: CDR1 ENHRY, CDR2 SYGVKD. The CDR3 is made up of 11 amino acids. This chain's CDR3 is CAIRGNYGYTF. CDR3 bases: TGTGCCATCAGGGGGAACTATGGCTACACCTTC.

This clonotype has a handful of counts. The genes are TRBV3-1 and TRBJ2-3, with D perhaps TRBD2 (5 bases). The germline V gene has CDR1 LGHDT and CDR2 YNNKEL (reference sequence). This CDR3 region has 13 residues. V lost 5 bases, J lost 6 bases, and 12 bases lay in between. The CDR3 coding sequence is TGTGCCAGCAGCTCCTTTAGAGGGGATACGCAGTATTTT. Translation gives CASSSFRGDTQYF.

This chain links TRBV25-1 with TRBJ1-6; tentative D call: TRBD1 (5 bases). CDR3 length equals 13 residues. Trimming shortened V by 6 bases and J by 14 bases, and 17 bases separated the two germline ends. Germline V gene data show CDR1 as MGHDK and CDR2 as SYGVNS. As DNA, the CDR3 is TGTGCCAGCAGCCCGTTGCAGGGCAGCACCCTCCACTTT. Translation: CASSPLQGSTLHF.

The chain employs TRBV6-1 and TRBJ2-3; tentatively, D is TRBD2 (6 bases). The CDR3 sequence is 14 residues long. The germline gives CDR1 MNHNS, CDR2 SASEGT. V lost 5 bases and J lost 7, with 16 bases in between. CDR3 bases: TGTGCCAGCAGTAAAAACCCCACTAGCTATACGCAGTATTTT. Translating gives CASSKNPTSYTQYF.

This clonotype came up a few times. The chain couples TRBV5-1 to TRBJ2-5, with 10 bases fitting TRBD1. The germline V gene encodes CDR1 SGHRS and CDR2 YFSETQ. The CDR3 sequence is 17 residues long. The trim removed 2 bases at V and 5 bases at J, leaving 12 bases unmatched. DNA of the CDR3: TGCGCCAGCAGCTTCACTGCATCGACAGGGGGCGGGGAGACCCAGTACTTC. Translated, it gives CASSFTASTGGGETQYF.

In this sample, this clonotype turned up a few times. This rearrangement joins TRBV18 to TRBJ1-2; 7 bases map to TRBD1. The germline V gene has CDR1 KGHSH and CDR2 LQKENI. The CDR3 extends over 14 amino acids. V gave up 3 bases and J gave up 8 bases; unmatched junction bases: 9. The CDR3 bases are TGTGCCAGCTCACCTTCGGGACAGAACTCCGGCTACACCTTC. This sequence encodes CASSPSGQNSGYTF.

This clonotype was counted only a few times. The chain links TRBV25-1 to TRBJ2-2; no definite D call. The CDR3 totals 11 residues. Germline CDR1 reads MGHDK; CDR2 reads SYGVNS. Trimming pared 6 bases from V and 5 bases from J, leaving 4 bases between. CDR3 coding DNA: TGTGCCAGCAGGGAAACCGGGGAGCTGTTTTTT. Encoded protein: CASRETGELFF.

This clonotype has more than one count but fewer than ten. This rearrangement joins TRBV11-2 to TRBJ2-7; TRBD2 matches 9 bases. Germline assignment: CDR1 SGHAT and CDR2 FQNNGV. The V segment lost 1 base and the J segment 5 bases; nucleotides outside the gene matches: 9. This CDR3 comprises 16 residues. In nucleotides, the CDR3 is TGTGCCAGCAGCTTAGGGGCTAGCGGGATCTTGAACGAGCAGTACTTC. It yields the protein CASSLGASGILNEQYF. Together with reference TRBV11-2 and TRBJ2-7, the CDR3 gives the full variable domain: EAGVAQSPRYKIIEKRQSVAFWCNPISGHATLYWYQQILGQGPKLLIQFQNNGVVDDSQLPKDRFSAERLKGVDSTLKIQPAKLEDSAVYLCASSLGASGILNEQYFGPGTRLTVT.

The chain joins TRBV20-1 to TRBJ2-1; TRBD2 aligns across 8 bases. V lost 5 bases and J lost 7; bases outside the gene matches: 4. The CDR3 is 12 amino acids. Germline CDR1 reads DFQATT; CDR2 reads SNEGSKA (reference sequence). The CDR3 DNA reads TGCAGTGCTGCGGGGGGTCGGAATGAGCAGTTCTTC. This encodes CSAAGGRNEQFF.

This clonotype showed up just a few times. The V call is TRBV20-1, the J call TRBJ2-3, with 11 nucleotides matching TRBD2. Germline V gives CDR1 DFQATT, CDR2 SNEGSKA (reference sequence). The CDR3 is 16 amino acids. Germline trimming cut 4 bases from V and 4 bases from J; bases unmatched to any gene: 10. CDR3 sequence reads: CSATLRLAGRADTQYF. The DNA of the CDR3 is TGCAGTGCTACACTTCGACTAGCGGGAAGAGCAGATACGCAGTATTTT.

This clonotype was seen once. The chain employs TRBV27 and TRBJ2-5; TRBD2 is a possible D gene (6 bases). Germline CDR1 and CDR2: MNHEY and SMNVEV (reference sequence). The CDR3 has 16 amino acids. The V end lost 4 bases, the J end lost 0 bases, and 15 bases lay between the germline ends. Here the CDR3 DNA reads TGTGCCAGCAGTTCAATGGGGACTCGGTACCAAGAGACCCAGTACTTC. This translates into CASSSMGTRYQETQYF.

The table lists this clonotype with a few counts. The gene calls are TRBV12-3 or TRBV12-4 and TRBJ2-1, with D tentatively TRBD1 (6 bases). CDR3 length: 15 amino acids. The V end was cut by 2 bases, the J end by 6 bases, with 14 bases between. CDR3 bases: TGTGCCAGCAGTTTAAGGGGGACCACGGGCAATGAGCAGTTCTTC. Translated, it gives CASSLRGTTGNEQFF.

This clonotype was seen only a few times. The chain carries TRBV11-2 and TRBJ1-5; D remains ambiguous. CDR1 and CDR2 from the germline V gene are SGHAT and FQNNGV. This CDR3 has 14 residues. Trimming left V 1 base short and J 6 bases short, with 10 bases between. DNA for the CDR3: TGTGCCAGCAGCTTAGCCCCGACTACTCAGCCCCAGCATTTT. It codes for CASSLAPTTQPQHF.

This clonotype was detected only a few times. This chain links TRBV24-1 with TRBJ2-2, with 9 bases that match TRBD2. The CDR3 sequence is 16 residues long. The germline CDR1 and CDR2 sequences are KGHDR and SFDVKD. V shed 2 bases, J shed 6 bases, and the junction held 6 bases outside the gene matches. CDR3 residues: CATSDSTGTSPGELFF. Here the CDR3 DNA reads TGTGCCACCAGTGATTCTACCGGGACTAGCCCCGGGGAGCTGTTTTTT.

Note on this clonotype: At one of its ends the junction is not consistent with the germline gene, which may arise from a read error. The V call is TRBV30, the J call TRBJ2-1, with 8 bases fitting TRBD2. CDR1 and CDR2 (germline): GTSNPN, SVGIG (reference sequence). The CDR3 runs 11 residues. CDR3 amino acids: CAWRSSGGTNF. The CDR3 bases are TGTGCCTGGAGATCCAGCGGGGGAACCAACTTC.

V is TRBV24-1 and J is TRBJ2-3; D gene unclear. The CDR3 has 14 residues. Germline V gene lookup returns CDR1 KGHDR and CDR2 SFDVKD. The V gene lost 5 bases and the J gene lost 0 bases, with 8 bases spanning the gap. CDR3 region: CATSVAQSTDTQYF. The CDR3 DNA sequence: TGTGCCACCAGTGTTGCACAGAGCACAGATACGCAGTATTTT.

This clonotype was found a few times. V and J are TRBV20-1 and TRBJ2-5; D unresolved. Trimming cost V 7 bases and J 0 bases, with 9 bases left between them. Germline lookup yields CDR1 DFQATT and CDR2 SNEGSKA (reference sequence). The CDR3 length is 12 residues. The CDR3 protein is CSGNQYQETQYF. CDR3 sequence (DNA): TGCAGTGGTAACCAGTACCAAGAGACCCAGTACTTC.

The chain couples TRBV2 to TRBJ2-2, with D perhaps matching TRBD1 (6 bases). The CDR3 has 16 amino acids. V was cut by 7 bases and J by 1 base, with 16 bases left in between. Germline V lookup: CDR1 SNHLY, CDR2 FYNNEI. CDR3 bases: TGTGCCAGCACACTATTCCGGACAGTGAACACCGGGGAGCTGTTTTTT. Encoded protein: CASTLFRTVNTGELFF.

The chain joins TRBV9 to TRBJ2-3; possibly TRBD1 or TRBD2 for D (5 bases each). V was trimmed by 3 bases and J by 6 bases, leaving 17 bases between them. The germline V gene encodes CDR1 SGDLS and CDR2 YYNGEE. This CDR3 has 15 residues. CDR3 amino acids: CASSAGTRGGDTQYF. CDR3 nucleotide sequence: TGTGCCAGCAGCGCCGGGACCCGAGGTGGGGATACGCAGTATTTT.

V usage is TRBV5-1 and J usage is TRBJ1-2; TRBD1 aligns across 8 bases. Germline V lookup: CDR1 SGHRS, CDR2 YFSETQ. V was clipped by 3 bases and J by 13 bases; unmatched bases: 11. CDR3 size: 13 residues. CDR3 in amino acids: CASSSADREKSTF. For the CDR3, the DNA is TGCGCCAGCAGCTCCGCGGACAGGGAGAAGTCCACCTTC.